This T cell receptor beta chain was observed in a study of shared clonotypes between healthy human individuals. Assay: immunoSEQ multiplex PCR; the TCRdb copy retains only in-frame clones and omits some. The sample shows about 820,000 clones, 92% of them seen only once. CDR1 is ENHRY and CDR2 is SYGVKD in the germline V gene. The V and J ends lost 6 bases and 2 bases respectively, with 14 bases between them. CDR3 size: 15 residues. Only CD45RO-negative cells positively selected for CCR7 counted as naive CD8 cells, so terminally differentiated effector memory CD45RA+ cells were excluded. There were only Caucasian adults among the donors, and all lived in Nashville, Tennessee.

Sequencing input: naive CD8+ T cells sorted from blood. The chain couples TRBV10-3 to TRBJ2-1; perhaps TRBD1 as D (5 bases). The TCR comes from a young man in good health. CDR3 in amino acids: CAISPTVRTYNEQFF. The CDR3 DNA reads TGTGCCATCAGCCCGACAGTACGCACCTACAATGAGCAGTTCTTC.